A selection of T cell receptor beta chains follows, all from one sample in a study of vaccination effects on CD4 cells after COVID-19. Produced via immunoSEQ multiplex PCR; TCRdb's table is partial and in-frame only. The data show 30,000 to 45,000 clones, with 60% to 80% seen just once and about 16% held by the top ten. No antigens are known for them. This material consisted of CD4+ T cells from PBMCs cultured with HCoV-OC43 spike peptides, taken before COVID-19 vaccination. These receptor sequences come from a human donor who received a COVID-19 vaccine. Both conserved end residues are part of each CDR3. A D gene is named only where the DNA matches it firmly. Rows may omit the clone size; those that give it use once, few, many or a size class.

TRBD1	TRBV18	TRBJ1-5	.	TGTGCCAGCTCACTGGACAGGGTCTGGCCAGGCAATCAGCCCCAGCATTTT	CASSLDRVWPGNQPQHF
.	TRBV7-9	TRBJ1-1	.	TGTGCCAGCAGCTTAGCGATAGGACCAAAGAACACTGAAGCTTTCTTT	CASSLAIGPKNTEAFF
TRBD2	TRBV7-9	TRBJ2-1	.	TGTGCCAGCAGCTTAGTAGGTGGGAGGGGATCCTACAATGAGCAGTTCTTC	CASSLVGGRGSYNEQFF
.	TRBV15	TRBJ1-4	.	TGTGCCACCAGCAGAGGTTCGGTCGGGGCTAATGAAAAACTGTTTTTT	CATSRGSVGANEKLFF
TRBD2	TRBV29-1	TRBJ2-2	.	TGCAGCGTCGCCCAGGGTTCGGGGGGCACCGGGGAGCTGTTTTTT	CSVAQGSGGTGELFF
TRBD1	TRBV6-1	TRBJ1-5	.	TGTGCCAGCAGTGCCTCCGGGACAGGGAACAATCAGCCCCAGCATTTT	CASSASGTGNNQPQHF
TRBD1	TRBV5-4	TRBJ2-5	.	TGTGCCAGCAGCCGTGCCACAGGGGAAGAGACCCAGTACTTC	CASSRATGEETQYF
TRBD1	TRBV4-1	TRBJ1-1	.	TGCGCCAGCAGCCAGGTCCCTTGGACAGGGAATCTCGGAGCTTTCTTT	CASSQVPWTGNLGAFF
.	TRBV19	TRBJ2-1	.	TGTGCCAGTAGTATCGCAGGGTCTTACAATGAGCAGTTCTTC	CASSIAGSYNEQFF
.	TRBV9	TRBJ1-1	few	TGTGCCAGCAGCCCCGGGCAACTCACTGAAGCTTTCTTT	CASSPGQLTEAFF
.	TRBV4-2	TRBJ2-1	.	TGTGCCAGCACAGAAAGCTCCTACAATGAGCAGTTCTTC	CASTESSYNEQFF
.	TRBV5-1	TRBJ2-3	few	TGCGCCAGCAGCGATGATTCAGATACGCAGTATTTT	CASSDDSDTQYF
.	TRBV9	TRBJ2-7	few	TGTGCCAGCAGCTTAAGCCCCAAAACTTACGAGCAGTACTTC	CASSLSPKTYEQYF
TRBD1	TRBV7-2	TRBJ2-2	few	TGTGCCAGCAGCTCCCCCATGGGACAGTCGGCCACCGGGGAGCTGTTTTTT	CASSSPMGQSATGELFF
TRBD1	TRBV30	TRBJ1-2	few	TGTGCCTGGAGTGTCTGGAGACAGGGGATCTATGGCTACACCTTC	CAWSVWRQGIYGYTF
TRBD2	TRBV14	TRBJ2-3	.	TGTGCCAGCAGCCCAAGACTGGGTAGCGGGAGTACTGATACGCAGTATTTT	CASSPRLGSGSTDTQYF
.	TRBV7-9	TRBJ2-3	.	TGTGCCAGCAGCTTACCGGGCTCGGGCACAGATACGCAGTATTTT	CASSLPGSGTDTQYF
.	TRBV18	TRBJ1-2	once	TGTGCCAGCTCACCACCGGTACAGGGCCCCTCTAGTGGATATGGCTACACCTTC	CASSPPVQGPSSGYGYTF
.	TRBV5-4	TRBJ2-7	.	TGTGCCAGCAGCTTGGCCGGGGACGAGCAGTACTTC	CASSLAGDEQYF
TRBD2	TRBV10-2	TRBJ2-2	.	TGCGCCAGCAGGAATCCAGGACTAGCGGGAGTCGCCGGGGAGCTGTTTTTT	CASRNPGLAGVAGELFF
.	TRBV7-9	TRBJ2-5	.	TGTGCCAGCAGCTTACCCATTCGCAGGGCGCAAGAGACCCAGTACTTC	CASSLPIRRAQETQYF
.	TRBV6-2/TRBV6-3	TRBJ1-1	.	TGTGCCAGCAGTTACCCGGACTCCAAACCTCTTCCGCCCGGAAACACTGAAGCTTTCTTT	CASSYPDSKPLPPGNTEAFF
.	TRBV7-9	TRBJ1-3	.	TGTGCCAGCGGATTCGGAGGGCCGAGCTCTGGAAACACCATATATTTT	CASGFGGPSSGNTIYF
.	TRBV11-2	TRBJ2-1	.	TGTGCCAGCAGCTTTAGGTTCACGTATCCGAACAATGAGCAGTTCTTC	CASSFRFTYPNNEQFF
TRBD1	TRBV5-4	TRBJ1-1	few	TGTGCCAGCAGCTTGCGGTTGGGGGCAGGGGGCCTCACTGAAGCTTTCTTT	CASSLRLGAGGLTEAFF
TRBD2	TRBV4-2	TRBJ2-3	.	TGTGCCAGCAGCCAAGATCGGGCTAGCGGACGAGATACGCAGTATTTT	CASSQDRASGRDTQYF
.	TRBV6-6	TRBJ2-1	.	TGTGCCAGCAGCCCTCCGGTGGCCTACAATGAGCAGTTCTTC	CASSPPVAYNEQFF
TRBD2	TRBV3-1/TRBV3-2	TRBJ2-3	.	TGTGCCAGCACCCCCTACGGGGGGTATACAGATACGCAGTATTTT	CASTPYGGYTDTQYF
TRBD2	TRBV19	TRBJ2-1	.	TGTGCCAGTAGCCGACCCCGACTAGCGGGGGGAAATGAGCAGTTCTTC	CASSRPRLAGGNEQFF
.	TRBV11-2	TRBJ2-7	.	TGTGCCAGCACCTTTCGACTAGGGGGAGACGAGCAGTACTTC	CASTFRLGGDEQYF
.	TRBV2	TRBJ1-2	.	TGTGCCAGCAGTGAATTTAGGGACTATGGCTACACCTTC	CASSEFRDYGYTF
.	TRBV18	TRBJ1-1	few	TGTGCCAGCTCACCTAGGTCCAGGGCGTCGAACACTGAAGCTTTCTTT	CASSPRSRASNTEAFF
.	TRBV6-1	TRBJ2-5	few	TGTGCCAGCAGTGAACGATTTGTAGAGACCCAGTACTTC	CASSERFVETQYF
.	TRBV2	TRBJ1-2	.	TGTGCCAGCAGAGGGTCCGGAGACTATGGCTACACCTTC	CASRGSGDYGYTF
.	TRBV6-5	TRBJ2-1	.	TGTGCCAGCAGTTACACCGGGAGATCACCCTATGAGCAGTTCTTC	CASSYTGRSPYEQFF
TRBD1	TRBV6-5	TRBJ1-5	.	TGTGCCAGCAGTTCCTACGGACAGGTCCGGCAGCCCCAGCATTTT	CASSSYGQVRQPQHF
.	TRBV5-5	TRBJ1-5	.	TGTGCCAGCACCACAAGTCCGAATCAGCCCCAGCATTTT	CASTTSPNQPQHF
.	TRBV27	TRBJ2-7	.	TGTGCCAGCAGTCCCGACAGCACCTACGAGCAGTACTTC	CASSPDSTYEQYF
TRBD2	TRBV2	TRBJ2-7	once	TGTGCCAGCAGGCGGACTAGCGGGGGCCACCTCGAGCAGTACTTC	CASRRTSGGHLEQYF
TRBD1	TRBV6-1	TRBJ2-7	once	TGTGCCAGCAGTGAATACGGGACAGGACCCTACGAGCAGTACTTC	CASSEYGTGPYEQYF
.	TRBV6-1	TRBJ1-3	.	TGTGCCAGCAGTGATCAGGGTAATGGAAACACCATATATTTT	CASSDQGNGNTIYF
.	TRBV5-6	TRBJ1-2	few	TGTGCCAGCAGCTTGGATCGGTTCTATGGCTACACCTTC	CASSLDRFYGYTF
TRBD2	TRBV2	TRBJ2-1	.	TGTGCCAGCAGGCGGACTAGCGGGAGGCCTGGAGAGCAGTTCTTC	CASRRTSGRPGEQFF
TRBD2	TRBV2	TRBJ2-3	few	TGTGCCAGCAGCGGGAGCGGGGGGGTAGATACGCAGTATTTT	CASSGSGGVDTQYF
.	TRBV10-1	TRBJ2-5	.	TGCGCCAGCAGTGCTCGGCAGTCAGAGACCCAGTACTTC	CASSARQSETQYF
TRBD1	TRBV6-1	TRBJ2-6	.	TGTGCCAGCAGTGAACAGGGGGCTGGGGCCAACGTCCTGACTTTC	CASSEQGAGANVLTF
TRBD1	TRBV18	TRBJ2-3	.	TGTGCCAGCTCATTGGGACAGTCCACAGATACGCAGTATTTT	CASSLGQSTDTQYF
.	TRBV6-6	TRBJ1-5	few	TGTGCCAGCAGGACCGGGGGGGAAGGCAATCAGCCCCAGCATTTT	CASRTGGEGNQPQHF
TRBD2	TRBV4-2	TRBJ2-5	.	TGTGCCAGCAGCCGCGGACTAGCGTCAGGAGAGACCCAGTACTTC	CASSRGLASGETQYF
.	TRBV24-1	TRBJ2-5	.	TGTGCCACCAGTGATGCTTCCGGGGGACGGGAGACCCAGTACTTC	CATSDASGGRETQYF